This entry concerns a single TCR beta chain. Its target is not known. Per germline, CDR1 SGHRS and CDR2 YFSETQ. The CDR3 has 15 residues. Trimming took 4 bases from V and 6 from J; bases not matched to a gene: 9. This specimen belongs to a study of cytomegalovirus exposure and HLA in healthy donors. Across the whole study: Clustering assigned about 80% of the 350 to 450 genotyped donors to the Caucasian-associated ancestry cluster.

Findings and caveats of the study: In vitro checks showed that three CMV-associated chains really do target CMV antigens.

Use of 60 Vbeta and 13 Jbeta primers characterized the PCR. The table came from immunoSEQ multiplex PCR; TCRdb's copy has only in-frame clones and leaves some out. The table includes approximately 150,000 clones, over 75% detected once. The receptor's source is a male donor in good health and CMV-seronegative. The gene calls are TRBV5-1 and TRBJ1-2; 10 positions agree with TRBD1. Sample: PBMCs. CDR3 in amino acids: CASSPAGTGVDGYTF. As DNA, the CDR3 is TGCGCCAGCAGCCCGGCCGGGACAGGGGTCGATGGCTACACCTTC.